The rows below give T cell receptor beta chains drawn from one sample of a study of T cell responses to AZD1222 COVID-19 vaccine. This table comes from immunoSEQ multiplex PCR, and its TCRdb copy is limited to in-frame clones, with some not included. This sample yields 150,000 to 200,000 clones, of which 85% to 90% are seen a single time; about 4.1% belongs to the top ten. The sample was peripheral blood, taken 28 days after the second dose of the MenACWY control vaccine. These receptors came from an adult who received the MenACWY meningococcal vaccine as a control. The CDR3 runs from the conserved cysteine through the conserved F or W.

v_call cdr3_aa
TRBV2 CASSEDLTGELFF
TRBV9 CASSVTIERTGSGGYTF
TRBV4-2 CASSPHPVRAQETQYF
TRBV7-3 CASSPQGGTDTQYF
TRBV28 CASSPGTVNSPLHF
TRBV5-1 CASSLGQLNTGELFF
TRBV3-1/TRBV3-2 CASSQEGTSSYEQYF
TRBV5-4 CASSSKTGRRANVLTF
TRBV5-1 CASSSSGTGEDTQYF
TRBV28 CASSLQGESEQFF
TRBV24-1 CATSVRRGRTDTQYF
TRBV24-1 CATSDQSGRAKNEQFF
TRBV5-6 CASSPVGSGVYEQYF
TRBV28 CASGRPPTDTQYF
TRBV10-2 CARRRLAGGSSYEQYF
TRBV27 CASSSGTELWETQYF
TRBV19 CASSTRDIGTGANVLTF
TRBV5-3 CARSLGGCSNQPQHF
TRBV6-2/TRBV6-3 CASSFDRFGEKLFF
TRBV19 CAMSPGLNQPQHF
TRBV28 CASEIRGGELFF
TRBV30 CAWSDGSNDEQFF
TRBV27 CASSRTGGHSPLHF
TRBV18 CASLDRRNGYTF
TRBV28 CASSQGVGVAFF
TRBV7-9 CASSTPPGWTGNEKLFF
TRBV10-1 CASSESVSLAGGPFEETQYF
TRBV7-3 CASSLGRAGANVLTF
TRBV5-1 CASSVTEEEAFF
TRBV18 CASSPRTDRNTIYF
TRBV19 CASSTGTALGEKLFF